A selection of T cell receptor beta chains follows, all from one sample in a study of vaccination effects on CD4 cells after COVID-19. The method was immunoSEQ multiplex PCR; TCRdb's version includes in-frame clones alone and lacks a portion of them. The sample holds approximately 54,000 clones, over 75% seen once. Their antigens are not known. The sample here was CD4+ T cells from PBMCs cultured with HCoV-229E spike peptides, taken before COVID-19 vaccination. These receptors originate from a human donor who received a COVID-19 vaccine. The CDR3 runs from the conserved cysteine through the conserved F or W. D genes are given only for firm matches. The size of a clone is reported for some rows only, either as once, few or many, or as a class for expanded clones.

v_gene,abundance,d_gene,j_gene,CDR3aa,CDR3nt
TRBV5-8,NA,TRBD1,TRBJ1-5,CASSLGTGAVGQPQHF,TGTGCCAGCAGCTTGGGGACAGGGGCAGTAGGGCAGCCCCAGCATTTT
TRBV29-1,NA,NA,TRBJ2-5,CSVGQGGSAETQYF,TGCAGCGTTGGCCAGGGGGGGTCGGCAGAGACCCAGTACTTC
TRBV18,NA,TRBD1,TRBJ1-4,CASRQGGEKLFF,TGTGCCAGCAGACAGGGCGGTGAAAAACTGTTTTTT
TRBV7-2,NA,NA,TRBJ1-3,CASSLRESGNTIYF,TGTGCCAGCAGCTTACGGGAATCTGGAAACACCATATATTTT
TRBV18,NA,NA,TRBJ1-3,CASSGGIGNTIYF,TGTGCCAGCTCAGGGGGGATCGGAAACACCATATATTTT
TRBV18,NA,TRBD1,TRBJ2-3,CASSRNRIVRGPADTQYF,TGTGCCAGCTCAAGAAATCGGATAGTAAGGGGGCCTGCAGATACGCAGTATTTT
TRBV7-9,few,NA,TRBJ1-2,CASSLAVGYTF,TGTGCCAGCAGCTTAGCCGTAGGCTACACCTTC
TRBV18,NA,TRBD1,TRBJ1-2,CASSGTDRAFGYTF,TGTGCCAGCTCAGGCACGGACAGGGCATTTGGCTACACCTTC
TRBV7-8,NA,NA,TRBJ2-3,CASSINIVDTQYF,TGTGCCAGCAGTATAAATATCGTGGATACGCAGTATTTT
TRBV19,NA,NA,TRBJ1-5,CASSFEDGRRAQHF,TGTGCCAGTAGTTTTGAGGACGGCCGTCGGGCCCAGCATTTT
TRBV5-1,NA,TRBD1,TRBJ1-2,CASSLAVTGDGYTF,TGCGCCAGCAGCTTGGCCGTGACAGGGGATGGCTACACCTTC
TRBV5-1,few,NA,TRBJ2-3,CATATGYTDTQYF,TGCGCCACTGCCACAGGGTACACAGATACGCAGTATTTT
TRBV28,NA,NA,TRBJ2-1,CASSSPTSPTGNEQFF,TGTGCCAGCAGTTCCCCGACATCCCCTACCGGCAATGAGCAGTTCTTC
TRBV2,NA,NA,TRBJ1-5,CASSEGPGTDQPQHF,TGTGCCAGCAGTGAAGGCCCCGGGACGGATCAGCCCCAGCATTTT
TRBV9,NA,NA,TRBJ1-5,CASSVDEGTQPQHF,TGTGCCAGCAGCGTGGATGAGGGAACTCAGCCCCAGCATTTT
TRBV6-5,NA,NA,TRBJ1-3,CASTRTDSGNTIYF,TGTGCCAGCACCCGGACCGATTCTGGAAACACCATATATTTT
TRBV28,NA,NA,TRBJ1-6,CASSSSSSYNSPLHF,TGTGCCAGCAGCTCCTCTAGCTCCTATAATTCACCCCTCCACTTT
TRBV6-5,NA,NA,TRBJ2-3,CASSGPGDTQYF,TGTGCCAGCAGCGGTCCGGGGGATACGCAGTATTTT
TRBV3-1/TRBV3-2,NA,NA,TRBJ2-3,CASSRDPTDTQYF,TGTGCCAGCAGCCGGGACCCAACAGATACGCAGTATTTT
TRBV4-2,NA,TRBD2,TRBJ2-5,CASSQDLAGGPRETQYF,TGTGCCAGCAGCCAAGATTTAGCGGGGGGGCCACGAGAGACCCAGTACTTC